This T cell receptor (beta chain) was sequenced in a study of T cells in Graves' hyperthyroidism and ophthalmopathy. The TCR beta CDR3 regions underwent amplification using RNA transcripts as the source. With the HTBI primer set, the TCR CDR3 went through a first round of RT-PCR. TCRdb analysed the multiplex PCR reads with MiXCR anew, one entry per CDR3 protein. The sample consists of fewer than 650,000 distinct CDR3 sequences, approximately 14% of them appearing once. Concerning this clonotype itself: The antigen is not known.

Whole-study results and caveats: The model foresaw ophthalmopathy a median approximately 6.3 months prior to onset. By a 13 V-J model, ophthalmopathy was set apart from stable hyperthyroidism.

Looked up from germline, CDR1 is LNHDA and CDR2 is SQIVND (reference sequence). The V and J ends lost 3 bases and 3 bases, in that order; junction bases with no gene match: 7. The CDR3 is made up of 15 amino acids. Diagnostic assessment was based on clinical symptoms, serum thyroxine and TRAb, thyroid ultrasound and orbital computed tomography. The material sequenced was blood. The J gene is TRBJ2-7, the V gene TRBV19; 8 nucleotides line up with TRBD2. The receptor was isolated from a woman between 18 and 29 years old with Graves' ophthalmopathy. In DNA form, the CDR3 reads TGTGCCAGTAGTATGGTGGCGGGAGGCTTCTACGAGCAGTACTTC. Translation gives CASSMVAGGFYEQYF.